The 15 T cell receptor beta chains below all came from one sample that was sequenced in a study of shared clonotypes between healthy human individuals (dated by TCRdb to about 2020). Library preparation employed the immunoSEQ multiplex PCR assay. The table was pulled from immuneACCESS by TCRdb, which kept in-frame rearrangements only. Such tables lose some clones; where checked, under half of the loss comes from unresolved V genes, and the rest has no known cause. The sample profile shows some 1.1 million clones; approximately 77% of them were found once. Of the sample, more than 0.85% is held by the ten largest clones. The sequencing input was memory CD4+ T cells from PBMCs. The label giving this sample's cell subset or site can be read as: CD45RA-negative fraction. These receptors were collected from a man between 18 and 35 years old in good health. Some clones in this sample may be carry-over from other donors' samples.

This clone showed up just a few times. This chain joins TRBV7-3 and TRBJ1-1, with D uncertain. Germline values: CDR1 SGHTA, CDR2 FQGTGA. V was shortened by 2 bases and J by 4 bases, with 8 bases between the two germline ends. This CDR3 comprises 13 residues. CDR3 nucleotides: TGTGCCAGCAGCTTATGGACGACCACTGAAGCTTTCTTT. Translation: CASSLWTTTEAFF. Combining the CDR3 with reference TRBV7-3 and TRBJ1-1 gives the whole variable domain GAGVSQTPSNKVTEKGKYVELRCDPISGHTALYWYRQSLGQGPEFLIYFQGTGAADDSGLPNDRFFAVRPEGSVSTLKIQRTERGDSAVYLCASSLWTTTEAFFGQGTRLTVV.

This clone was detected only a few times. The chain is built from TRBV5-6 and TRBJ1-5, with TRBD1 matching 8 bases. This CDR3 region has 16 residues. Germline CDR1 SGHDT, CDR2 YYEEEE. Losses at the gene ends were 4 bases for V and 4 bases for J; bases not matched to a gene: 10. For the CDR3, the DNA is TGTGCCAGCAGCGCAACCGGGACAGGAGAAAATCAGCCCCAGCATTTT. Its protein is CASSATGTGENQPQHF.

This chain links TRBV9 with TRBJ2-7; TRBD2 agrees at 9 bases. Per germline, CDR1 SGDLS and CDR2 YYNGEE. J gave up 2 bases and V 0 bases, and 6 bases lay outside the gene matches. The CDR3 spans 16 residues. The CDR3 sequence is CASSVGGTSFAYEQYF. CDR3 coding DNA: TGTGCCAGCAGCGTAGGTGGGACTAGCTTTGCCTACGAGCAGTACTTC.

This chain joins TRBV20-1 and TRBJ1-1; 8 bases align to TRBD1. The CDR3 extends over 11 amino acids. The germline V gene has CDR1 DFQATT and CDR2 SNEGSKA (reference sequence). After removal of 5 bases from V and 7 bases from J, the junction contained 3 bases not matched to a gene. For the CDR3, the DNA is TGCAGTGCTGAAGGACAGGGTGAAGCTTTCTTT. This translates into CSAEGQGEAFF.

This clone was seen once. The chain uses TRBV15 and TRBJ2-3; 7 nucleotides agree with TRBD1. The germline CDR1 and CDR2 sequences are LNHNV and YYDKDF (reference sequence). The ends lost 1 base at V and 4 bases at J; junction bases unmatched: 2. The CDR3 contains 14 residues. CDR3 coding DNA: TGTGCCACCAGCAGAGTACAGGGGTCAGATACGCAGTATTTT. It is translated as CATSRVQGSDTQYF.

The chain carries TRBV7-8 and TRBJ1-1, with D unclear. Looked up from germline, CDR1 is SGHVS and CDR2 is FQNEAQ. The CDR3 totals 14 residues. The V end was cut by 0 bases, the J end by 0 bases, with 5 bases between. The CDR3 reads CASSLAGMNTEAFF. The CDR3 DNA sequence: TGTGCCAGCAGCTTAGCAGGGATGAACACTGAAGCTTTCTTT.

The V gene is TRBV6-1, the J gene TRBJ1-2, with unresolved D. Deletions cut 0 bases from V and 5 bases from J, with 13 bases between. The germline V gene has CDR1 MNHNS and CDR2 SASEGT. The CDR3 spans 15 residues. The CDR3 DNA sequence: TGTGCCAGCAGTGAAGCGAGGGCGGTCGCTTATGGCTACACCTTC. This encodes CASSEARAVAYGYTF.

This clone was observed a few times. V gene TRBV29-1 combines with J gene TRBJ1-1; D gene unclear. The germline V gene has CDR1 SQVTM and CDR2 ANQGSEA. The CDR3 totals 12 residues. Between the trimmed V and J ends, which lost 5 bases and 3 bases, there was a span of 10 bases. The CDR3 nucleotides read TGCAGCGTTAGCTTAGGAGACACTGAAGCTTTCTTT. This codes for CSVSLGDTEAFF.

This clone was observed a few times. The CDR3 is CASSRRTGYTF. The CDR3 region has the DNA TGTGCCAGCAGCCGCAGGACTGGCTACACCTTC. The chain carries TRBV13 and TRBJ1-2; D gene unclear. In germline, CDR1 is PRHDT, CDR2 FYEKMQ (reference sequence). Trimming removed 5 bases at V and 7 bases at J, with 8 bases between. This CDR3 is built from 11 residues. The full variable domain, its missing parts supplied by reference TRBV13 and TRBJ1-2, is AAGVIQSPRHLIKEKRETATLKCYPIPRHDTVYWYQQGPGQDPQFLISFYEKMQSDKGSIPDRFSAQQFSDYHSELNMSSLELGDSALYFCASSRRTGYTFGSGTRLTVV.

The chain joins TRBV4-3 to TRBJ2-2; the D gene is possibly TRBD2 (6 bases). The germline CDR1 and CDR2 sequences are LGHNA and YSLEER. This CDR3 is 14 amino acids long. Trimming removed 1 base at V and 5 bases at J, with 8 bases between. For the CDR3, the DNA is TGCGCCAGCAGCCAAGTTGCGGGGACCGGGGAGCTGTTTTTT. This codes for CASSQVAGTGELFF.

The gene calls are TRBV4-2 and TRBJ2-7; TRBD1 is a possible D gene (8 bases). CDR3 length: 15 residues. V lost 5 bases and J 0 bases, leaving 14 bases between the germline ends. The germline V gene encodes CDR1 LGHNA and CDR2 YNFKEQ. The CDR3 DNA reads TGTGCCAGCAGCGCAGGGGGCGGGGGCTCCTACGAGCAGTACTTC. It codes for CASSAGGGGSYEQYF.

V gene TRBV10-3 combines with J gene TRBJ2-2, with D possibly matching TRBD2 (5 bases). The germline V and J ends were trimmed by 7 bases and 0 bases, with 12 bases remaining between them. CDR3 length: 15 amino acids. CDR1 and CDR2 (germline): ENHRY, SYGVKD. The CDR3 nucleotides are TGTGCCATCAAAAGCGGAGCGTCGAACACCGGGGAGCTGTTTTTT. It specifies CAIKSGASNTGELFF.

The chain joins TRBV19 to TRBJ2-1, with TRBD2 as a possible D gene (5 bases). Per the germline V gene, CDR1 is LNHDA and CDR2 is SQIVND (reference sequence). This CDR3 region has 15 residues. Trimming took off 3 bases at V and 5 bases at J, with 14 bases between the two ends. Here the CDR3 DNA reads TGTGCCAGTAGTATGGGGTGGGAGAGGAACAATGAGCAGTTCTTC. This sequence encodes CASSMGWERNNEQFF.

The chain combines TRBV4-2 with TRBJ2-4; D is undetermined. The CDR3 has 17 residues. CDR1 is LGHNA and CDR2 is YNFKEQ in the germline V gene. Trimming shortened V by 4 bases and J by 2 bases, and 18 bases separated the two germline ends. The CDR3 region has the DNA TGTGCCAGCAGCCCGTCCCGACTTCACTCTACCAAAAACATTCAGTACTTC. Protein: CASSPSRLHSTKNIQYF.

The rearrangement joins TRBV4-2 to TRBJ2-2, with D uncertain. V was shortened by 1 base and J by 6 bases, with 12 bases between the two germline ends. The CDR3 totals 15 residues. Germline V CDR1 and CDR2: LGHNA, YNFKEQ. The CDR3 sequence is CASSQVVGSPGELFF. Written as DNA, the CDR3 is TGTGCCAGCAGCCAAGTGGTGGGGTCACCCGGGGAGCTGTTTTTT.